A selection of T cell receptor beta chains follows, all from one sample in a study of cytomegalovirus exposure and HLA in healthy donors. Libraries were prepared by immunoSEQ multiplex PCR; TCRdb keeps only in-frame clonotypes and omits some of them. The profile shows fewer than 200,000 clones, approximately 80% of them singletons. The sample was PBMCs. The origin of the receptors is a boy younger than 18 in good health and CMV-seronegative. Both conserved end residues are part of each CDR3. Fields, in order: J gene, D gene, V gene, clone size, CDR3 protein, CDR3 DNA. A D gene is named only where the DNA matches it firmly. Some rows mark clone size as missing; the rest say once, few, many or name a class of expanded clone.

J: TRBJ1-5
D: .
V: TRBV9
size: .
CDR3: CASSVGTGPHQPQHF
DNA: TGTGCCAGCAGCGTAGGCACAGGGCCTCATCAGCCCCAGCATTTT

J: TRBJ2-7
D: .
V: TRBV7-9
size: .
CDR3: CASSYARDTYEQYF
DNA: TGTGCCAGCAGCTACGCCCGGGACACCTACGAGCAGTACTTC

J: TRBJ2-1
D: .
V: TRBV9
size: .
CDR3: CASSLGGRARNEQFF
DNA: TGTGCCAGCAGCCTAGGGGGGAGGGCCCGCAATGAGCAGTTCTTC

J: TRBJ1-2
D: .
V: TRBV27
size: .
CDR3: CASSMTVNYGYTF
DNA: TGTGCCAGCAGTATGACAGTTAACTATGGCTACACCTTC

J: TRBJ2-1
D: TRBD1
V: TRBV19
size: .
CDR3: CASSIPTGMLNEQFF
DNA: TGTGCCAGTAGTATCCCGACAGGGATGTTGAATGAGCAGTTCTTC

J: TRBJ1-5
D: .
V: TRBV6-5
size: .
CDR3: CASSRRGGQPQHF
DNA: TGTGCCAGCAGCCGCAGGGGTGGACAGCCCCAGCATTTT

J: TRBJ1-1
D: .
V: TRBV9
size: .
CDR3: CASSVSGATEAFF
DNA: TGTGCCAGCAGCGTGTCAGGGGCCACTGAAGCTTTCTTT

J: TRBJ1-3
D: .
V: TRBV6-5
size: .
CDR3: CASGDVGNTIYF
DNA: TGTGCCAGCGGAGACGTTGGAAACACCATATATTTT

J: TRBJ1-3
D: .
V: TRBV9
size: .
CDR3: CASSVMSGAGNTIYF
DNA: TGTGCCAGCAGCGTAATGTCAGGGGCTGGAAACACCATATATTTT

J: TRBJ1-2
D: .
V: TRBV19
size: .
CDR3: CASSIRQGPYYGYTF
DNA: TGTGCCAGTAGTATCCGTCAGGGGCCGTACTATGGCTACACCTTC

J: TRBJ1-1
D: .
V: TRBV7-9
size: .
CDR3: CASSSRTGTGGAFF
DNA: TGTGCCAGCAGCTCACGGACCGGGACCGGGGGGGCTTTCTTT

J: TRBJ1-6
D: .
V: TRBV7-9
size: .
CDR3: CASTRTKGVGNSPLHF
DNA: TGTGCCAGCACCCGAACCAAGGGGGTTGGTAATTCACCCCTCCACTTT

J: TRBJ2-1
D: TRBD1
V: TRBV5-4
size: .
CDR3: CASSLGGTGGYNEQFF
DNA: TGTGCCAGCAGCTTGGGTGGGACAGGGGGATACAATGAGCAGTTCTTC

J: TRBJ1-2
D: .
V: TRBV2
size: .
CDR3: CASVDFKRNGYTF
DNA: TGTGCCAGCGTAGACTTTAAGAGGAATGGCTACACCTTC

J: TRBJ2-1
D: TRBD2
V: TRBV7-9
size: .
CDR3: CASSLAPPTSGRAHNEQFF
DNA: TGTGCCAGCAGCTTAGCGCCGCCGACTAGCGGGAGGGCCCACAATGAGCAGTTCTTC

J: TRBJ2-7
D: TRBD2
V: TRBV27
size: .
CDR3: CASRGMGGGIYEQYF
DNA: TGTGCCAGCCGGGGAATGGGCGGGGGGATCTACGAGCAGTACTTC

J: TRBJ1-2
D: TRBD1
V: TRBV9
size: .
CDR3: CASSVQGAYGYTF
DNA: TGTGCCAGCAGCGTACAGGGGGCCTATGGCTACACCTTC

J: TRBJ2-7
D: .
V: TRBV6-8
size: few
CDR3: CANTFSRPYEQYF
DNA: TGTGCCAACACCTTCTCTAGGCCATACGAGCAGTACTTC